Sequencing of this T cell receptor beta chain was carried out in a study of cytomegalovirus exposure and HLA in healthy donors. The overall study: The study's early data release held some 85 million unique TCRs from HLA-typed donors. Study results and caveats: Based on reports, TCR beta sequences accurately predicted HLA-A and HLA-B alleles for most subjects. The study labeled 150 or so TCR beta chains cytomegalovirus-associated. Productive rates of about 87% or about 30% were seen for most TCR beta V segments in an earlier analysis.

The PCR employed 60 Vbeta primers together with 13 Jbeta primers. Sequenced by immunoSEQ multiplex PCR; TCRdb stores in-frame clones only, minus some. This repertoire shows about 190,000 clones, approximately 79% found once; its top ten account for 1.6%. The CDR3 extends over 16 amino acids. The V gene's germline CDR1 is SGHVS and CDR2 FNYEAQ. The trim removed 5 bases at V and 4 bases at J, leaving 14 bases unmatched. In regard to this clone: Antigen unknown.

This TCR came from a woman aged 18-29 years in good health and CMV-seronegative. The chain has TRBV7-6 and TRBJ2-7; TRBD1 matches 7 bases. The sample taken for sequencing was PBMCs. The CDR3 nucleotides are TGTGCCAGCAGCGAAGGTACGGGACAGCAACTTTACGAGCAGTACTTC. It encodes CASSEGTGQQLYEQYF.